The 20 T cell receptor beta chains reported below all come from one sample, sequenced in a study of blood T cell repertoires in COVID-19. Clones were read by immunoSEQ multiplex PCR, and TCRdb kept only the in-frame ones, dropping some. The sample consists of about 480,000 clones, about 90% of them appearing once. Specimen: PBMCs or T cells enriched from blood (not recorded which). Every receptor here comes from a woman between 18 and 30 years old with acute COVID-19.

With regard to this clone: One end of the junction is discordant with germline, which a read error may explain. V is TRBV7-7 and J is TRBJ2-5; 11 bases line up with TRBD2. In germline, CDR1 is SSHAT, CDR2 FNYEAQ (reference sequence). This CDR3 comprises 15 residues. CDR3 protein: CASSLGLAGEETQYF. CDR3 DNA: TGTGCTAGCAGCCTCGGACTAGCGGGTGAGGAGACCCAGTACTTC.

The chain links TRBV12-5 to TRBJ2-3; 8 nucleotides line up with TRBD2. This CDR3 is 19 amino acids long. The ends lost 7 bases at V and 4 bases at J; junction bases unmatched: 22. Germline values: CDR1 LGHNT, CDR2 FRNRAP. The DNA of the CDR3 is TGTGCTAGTGCCCCCGGGAGGGTCCCGAGAGCATTGGGGTCAGATACGCAGTATTTT. Amino acids: CASAPGRVPRALGSDTQYF.

In this sample, this clone turned up once. The J gene is TRBJ2-6, the V gene TRBV7-2, with 9 bases fitting TRBD2. Trimming removed 5 bases from V and 0 bases from J; junction bases left unmatched: 11. This CDR3 is built from 19 residues. The germline V gene encodes CDR1 SGHTA and CDR2 FQGNSA. Here the CDR3 DNA reads TGTGCCAGCAGCCGTACCAGAGCGGGGGGTCCCTCTGGGGCCAACGTCCTGACTTTC. This sequence encodes CASSRTRAGGPSGANVLTF.

This chain joins TRBV2 and TRBJ1-5; a possible D gene is TRBD1 (6 bases). Looked up from germline, CDR1 is SNHLY and CDR2 is FYNNEI. V dropped 6 bases and J dropped 3 bases, with 12 bases sitting between them. The CDR3 spans 14 residues. CDR3 sequence: CASRGQGNNQPQHF. As DNA, the CDR3 is TGTGCCAGCAGGGGGCAGGGGAACAATCAGCCCCAGCATTTT. The full variable domain, completed using reference TRBV2 and TRBJ1-5, is EPEVTQTPSHQVTQMGQEVILRCVPISNHLYFYWYRQILGQKVEFLVSFYNNEISEKSEIFDDQFSVERPDGSNFTLKIRSTKLEDSAMYFCASRGQGNNQPQHFGDGTRLSIL.

The genes are TRBV2 and TRBJ2-7, with D possibly TRBD1 on 6 matching bases. The CDR3 spans 13 residues. V was shortened by 7 bases and J by 1 base, with 11 bases between the two germline ends. The V gene's germline CDR1 is SNHLY and CDR2 FYNNEI. CDR3 sequence reads: CASNDRPSYEQYF. Here the CDR3 DNA reads TGTGCCAGCAATGACAGGCCATCCTACGAGCAGTACTTC.

This clone came up once. The J gene is TRBJ2-5, the V gene TRBV6-6, with 9 positions matching TRBD1. Trimming at V came to 2 bases and at J to 5 bases, leaving 6 bases not matched to a gene. Germline V gene data show CDR1 as MNHNY and CDR2 as SVGAGI (reference sequence). This CDR3 has 15 residues. The CDR3 coding sequence is TGTGCCAGCAGTTACAGTACAGGGGGCGCGGAGACCCAGTACTTC. Its protein product is CASSYSTGGAETQYF.

The J gene is TRBJ2-1, the V gene TRBV5-1; 11 nucleotides align to TRBD2. CDR1 and CDR2 from the germline V gene are SGHRS and YFSETQ. J gave up 0 bases and V 6 bases, and 8 bases lay outside the gene matches. The CDR3 extends over 17 amino acids. The CDR3 coding sequence is TGCGCCAGCACCCCGGGACTAGCGGCCGACTCCTACAATGAGCAGTTCTTC. This translates into CASTPGLAADSYNEQFF.

The chain carries TRBV10-3 and TRBJ2-7; D may be TRBD1 (6 bases). V was trimmed by 7 bases and J by 0 bases, leaving 10 bases between them. Germline V gene sequence: CDR1 ENHRY, CDR2 SYGVKD. The CDR3 covers 13 residues. The CDR3 DNA is TGTGCCATCACTCCGGACAGCTCCTACGAGCAGTACTTC. Translation gives CAITPDSSYEQYF.

This clone was recorded only once. At one of its ends the junction is not consistent with the germline gene, which may arise from a read error. The chain carries TRBV2 and TRBJ1-5; a weak D match, TRBD1 (6 bases). Looked up from germline, CDR1 is SNHLY and CDR2 is FYNNEI. This CDR3 region has 16 residues. The CDR3 DNA follows: TGTGCCAGCAATGAAGGGAGACAGGATAGCAATCAGCCCCAGCATTTT. Its protein product is CASNEGRQDSNQPQHF.

This rearrangement joins TRBV5-6 to TRBJ2-7; 7 nucleotides match TRBD1. CDR3 length: 14 residues. Germline loops: CDR1 SGHDT, CDR2 YYEEEE. The junction had 7 bases not matched to a gene; V was cut back by 4 bases and J by 3 bases. The CDR3 loop reads CASSPGQTNYEQYF. The CDR3 nucleotides are TGTGCCAGCAGCCCGGGACAGACTAACTACGAGCAGTACTTC.

This chain links TRBV2 with TRBJ1-1; D is undetermined. Germline lookup yields CDR1 SNHLY and CDR2 FYNNEI. Deletions cut 5 bases from V and 8 bases from J, with 9 bases between. The CDR3 spans 11 residues. Here the CDR3 reads CASSLSKEAFF. CDR3 nucleotide sequence: TGTGCCAGCAGTCTATCGAAAGAAGCTTTCTTT.

J is TRBJ1-5 and V is TRBV2; the match to TRBD1 covers 8 bases. Germline values: CDR1 SNHLY, CDR2 FYNNEI. V lost 7 bases to trimming and J lost 9 bases; unmatched junction nucleotides: 14. The length of the CDR3 is 15 residues. In nucleotides, the CDR3 is TGTGCCAGCACCCCCAACAGGGGGGAGAGGCGGCCCCAGCATTTT. This gives the protein CASTPNRGERRPQHF.

The V gene is TRBV11-2, the J gene TRBJ1-4, with 7 bases identical to TRBD1. The germline gives CDR1 SGHAT, CDR2 FQNNGV. CDR3 size: 15 residues. The V segment lost 5 bases and the J segment 5 bases; nucleotides outside the gene matches: 8. CDR3 sequence: CASSPYRDSNEKLFF. The DNA of the CDR3 is TGTGCCAGCAGCCCATACCGGGACAGCAATGAAAAACTGTTTTTT.

The chain employs TRBV2 and TRBJ1-4, with D unclear. The CDR3 covers 14 residues. Germline CDR1 is SNHLY and CDR2 is FYNNEI. V dropped 4 bases and J dropped 10 bases, with 16 bases sitting between them. The chain's CDR3 is CASSGVRSGGKLFF. The CDR3 nucleotides read TGTGCCAGCAGTGGGGTCCGCTCCGGCGGAAAACTGTTTTTT.

The J gene is TRBJ2-5, the V gene TRBV3-1 (or the pseudogene TRBV3-2); D is possibly TRBD1 (5 bases). The germline V gene encodes CDR1 LGHDT and CDR2 YNNKEL (reference sequence). The CDR3 is 13 residues long. The V and J ends lost 4 bases and 2 bases respectively, with 8 bases between them. Here the CDR3 reads CASSRTRQETQYF. The CDR3 DNA follows: TGTGCCAGCAGCCGGACAAGACAAGAGACCCAGTACTTC.

The chain combines TRBV19 with TRBJ2-2; TRBD1 aligns across 9 bases. Germline V gives CDR1 LNHDA, CDR2 SQIVND (reference sequence). The CDR3 consists of 16 residues. V shed 5 bases and J 5 bases; nucleotides not matched to a gene: 9. In DNA, the CDR3 is TGTGCCAGTAGTGCGTCCGGGACAGGGAGGACCGGGGAGCTGTTTTTT. Protein sequence: CASSASGTGRTGELFF.

This rearrangement joins TRBV3-1 (or the pseudogene TRBV3-2) to TRBJ2-7; possible D gene TRBD1, 5 bases. The CDR3 covers 15 residues. V lost 2 bases to trimming and J lost 3 bases, with 14 bases between them. Germline lookup yields CDR1 LGHDT and CDR2 YNNKEL (reference sequence). CDR3 nucleotides: TGTGCCAGCAGCCAAATAGACAGCCCGGACTACGAGCAGTACTTC. Translated, it gives CASSQIDSPDYEQYF.

The gene calls are TRBV5-1 and TRBJ1-1; a weak D match, TRBD1 (6 bases). This CDR3 is 13 amino acids long. Germline CDR1 is SGHRS and CDR2 is YFSETQ. Deletions cut 6 bases from V and 4 bases from J, with 13 bases between. This CDR3 is CASTRGGGTEAFF. The CDR3 DNA sequence: TGCGCCAGCACGCGGGGAGGGGGCACTGAAGCTTTCTTT.

The chain combines TRBV10-2 with TRBJ2-5, with D possibly being TRBD2 (6 bases). Trimming stripped 5 bases from V and 6 bases from J, with 16 bases between. The CDR3 runs 14 residues. CDR1 and CDR2 from the germline V gene are WSHSY and SAAADI. The CDR3 DNA is TGCGCCAGCAGTCCTAGCGACTTACGGCAGACCCAGTACTTC. This codes for CASSPSDLRQTQYF.

J is TRBJ1-2 and V is TRBV10-3, with 9 bases that match TRBD1. This CDR3 region has 16 residues. Germline lookup yields CDR1 ENHRY and CDR2 SYGVKD. J lost 4 bases, V lost 2 bases, and 8 bases had no gene match. The CDR3 DNA reads as TGTGCCATCAGTGAGCTCCGGGACAGGGTTAGCTATGGCTACACCTTC. This gives the protein CAISELRDRVSYGYTF.